This section outlines one T cell receptor beta chain sequence together with its context. This sample is drawn from a study of T cell changes during pregnancy in multiple sclerosis. The method was immunoSEQ multiplex PCR; TCRdb's version includes in-frame clones alone and lacks a portion of them. Of around 56,000 clones in the sample, about nine tenths were seen once. The V gene's germline CDR1 is SGHNT and CDR2 YYREEE (reference sequence). V lost 4 bases, J lost 4 bases, and 7 bases stayed unmatched. There are 14 residues in the CDR3. This chain connects TRBV5-4 to TRBJ2-7; 8 nucleotides match TRBD1. The TCR sequence derives from a female donor with multiple sclerosis, enrolled in a pregnancy study. Sequences were derived from CD4+ T cells from peripheral blood mononuclear cells, sampled in the third trimester of pregnancy. This CDR3 reads CASSPGQGVYEQYF. DNA for the CDR3: TGTGCCAGCAGCCCAGGACAGGGTGTTTACGAGCAGTACTTC.